These 5 T cell receptor beta chains were all obtained from the same sample, sequenced in a study of T cell responses to AZD1222 COVID-19 vaccine. Profiled with immunoSEQ multiplex PCR; TCRdb holds only in-frame clones, not every one. In the table there are some 190,000 clones, about 94% of which are singletons. The specimen comprised peripheral blood, sampled 28 days after the second dose of the MenACWY control vaccine. The origin of the receptors is an adult who received the MenACWY meningococcal vaccine as a control.

The genes are TRBV19 and TRBJ1-3, with 8 bases fitting TRBD1. This CDR3 is 13 amino acids long. Losses at the gene ends were 7 bases for V and 7 bases for J; bases not matched to a gene: 6. Per the germline V gene, CDR1 is LNHDA and CDR2 is SQIVND (reference sequence). Here the CDR3 DNA reads TGTGCCAGTAATATTCAGGGGGCTAACACCATATATTTT. This translates into CASNIQGANTIYF.

This chain links TRBV28 with TRBJ2-7; the D call may be TRBD1 or TRBD2 (5 bases each). The V and J ends lost 7 bases and 3 bases respectively, with 16 bases between them. CDR3 size: 14 residues. Germline V gene lookup returns CDR1 MDHEN and CDR2 SYDVKM. CDR3 nucleotide sequence: TGTGCCAGCAAGGATTCCGGGACCCTCTACGAGCAGTACTTC. It is translated as CASKDSGTLYEQYF.

CDR3 sequence: CASSLDAGQHWGYTF. The CDR3 bases are TGTGCCAGCAGCTTAGATGCGGGACAGCACTGGGGCTACACCTTC. The rearrangement joins TRBV11-2 to TRBJ1-2; TRBD1 matches at 7 bases. The germline gives CDR1 SGHAT, CDR2 FQNNGV. V shed 0 bases and J 8 bases; nucleotides not matched to a gene: 9. This CDR3 contains 15 residues.

The chain links TRBV4-3 to TRBJ2-7, with D perhaps TRBD1 (6 bases). The ends were cut back, 2 bases at V and 1 base at J, with 9 bases in the middle. This CDR3 spans 14 amino acids. The V gene's germline CDR1 is LGHNA and CDR2 YSLEER. Here the CDR3 reads CASSQTTGSYEQYF. The CDR3 nucleotides read TGCGCCAGCAGCCAAACGACAGGATCCTACGAGCAGTACTTC.

The genes are TRBV2 and TRBJ1-5; TRBD1 aligns across 7 bases. The V segment lost 1 base and the J segment 5 bases; nucleotides outside the gene matches: 2. The CDR3 has 14 residues. Germline loops: CDR1 SNHLY, CDR2 FYNNEI. CDR3 DNA: TGTGCCAGCAGTGAAGGTACAGGGGATCAGCCCCAGCATTTT. It specifies CASSEGTGDQPQHF.